The 18 T cell receptor beta chains presented below share a single source sample, sequenced in a study of blood T cell repertoires in COVID-19 (dated by TCRdb to about 2020). Library prep was done by the immunoSEQ multiplex PCR assay. The immuneACCESS repertoire file appears here via TCRdb, limited to in-frame rearrangements. These files lack a portion of the clones; in checked studies, under half of the deficit traces to unresolved V genes, and the cause of the others is not known. Here the sample has fewer than 150,000 clones; roughly 80% occur a single time. The ten largest clones represent about 5.8% of the sample. The sequencing sample was made of peripheral blood. The receptors were sampled from a human donor in a cohort sampled during active COVID-19.

The J gene is TRBJ2-2, the V gene TRBV5-1; the D gene is possibly TRBD2 (6 bases). V was cut by 9 bases and J by 1 base, with 13 bases left in between. This CDR3 has 14 residues. Germline CDR1 and CDR2: SGHRS and YFSETQ. CDR3 bases: TGCGCCACCCGCGGGGTGTTGAACACCGGGGAGCTGTTTTTT. Residues: CATRGVLNTGELFF. The full variable domain, rest sourced from reference TRBV5-1 and TRBJ2-2, is KAGVTQTPRYLIKTRGQQVTLSCSPISGHRSVSWYQQTPGQGLQFLFEYFSETQRNKGNFPGRFSGRQFSNSRSEMNVSTLELGDSALYLCATRGVLNTGELFFGEGSRLTVL.

The rearrangement links TRBV28 to TRBJ2-7; tentative D call: TRBD1 (7 bases). The germline V gene encodes CDR1 MDHEN and CDR2 SYDVKM. V gave up 3 bases and J gave up 2 bases, with 11 bases separating them. The CDR3 has 14 amino acids. CDR3 bases: TGTGCCAGCAGTTTTGGAGGGGGCGCCTACGAGCAGTACTTC. It translates to CASSFGGGAYEQYF.

This clone appeared a single time. This chain uses TRBV7-2 with TRBJ2-5; D gene unclear. The CDR3 length is 12 residues. V lost 4 bases to trimming and J lost 4 bases, with 7 bases between them. Looked up from germline, CDR1 is SGHTA and CDR2 is FQGNSA. The CDR3 here is CASSSNRETQYF. The DNA of the CDR3 is TGTGCCAGCAGCTCTAACAGAGAGACCCAGTACTTC.

V usage is TRBV6-6 and J usage is TRBJ2-7; 9 positions agree with TRBD1. Germline V gene lookup returns CDR1 MNHNY and CDR2 SVGAGI (reference sequence). V lost 6 bases, J lost 1 base, and 4 bases stayed unmatched. The CDR3 sequence is 14 residues long. In DNA, the CDR3 is TGTGCCAGCAGGGGGGGACAGGGATCCTACGAGCAGTACTTC. Amino acids: CASRGGQGSYEQYF.

J is TRBJ2-1 and V is TRBV3-1 (or the pseudogene TRBV3-2), with D maybe TRBD2 (5 bases). This CDR3 is 14 amino acids long. CDR1 is LGHDT, CDR2 YNNKEL, per germline (reference sequence). Trimming stripped 0 bases from V and 5 bases from J, with 8 bases between. The CDR3 is CASSQEFGDNEQFF. CDR3 in DNA: TGTGCCAGCAGCCAAGAGTTCGGGGACAATGAGCAGTTCTTC.

The V gene is TRBV6-6, the J gene TRBJ1-5; D is possibly TRBD1 (6 bases). V lost 5 bases and J 4 bases, leaving 15 bases between the germline ends. CDR3 length equals 15 residues. Germline CDR1 reads MNHNY; CDR2 reads SVGAGI (reference sequence). CDR3 in DNA: TGTGCCAGCAGTCCCGCTGGGGGCCGGAATCAGCCCCAGCATTTT. Its protein is CASSPAGGRNQPQHF.

V usage is TRBV6-5 and J usage is TRBJ2-7; D gene unclear. CDR3 size: 12 residues. CDR1 MNHEY and CDR2 SVGAGI come from the germline V gene. V lost 7 bases and J lost 6, with 13 bases in between. CDR3 nucleotide sequence: TGTGCCAGCACCGAACGCCCGGGCGAGCAGTACTTC. This codes for CASTERPGEQYF.

The chain is built from TRBV11-2 and TRBJ2-5; 10 positions match TRBD2. Germline lookup yields CDR1 SGHAT and CDR2 FQNNGV. Germline trimming cut 3 bases from V and 5 bases from J; bases unmatched to any gene: 6. CDR3 length: 15 residues. The CDR3 bases are TGTGCCAGCAGCTTGGGACTAGCGATGGGTGAGACCCAGTACTTC. This encodes CASSLGLAMGETQYF.

This clone was found a few times. The chain joins TRBV5-1 to TRBJ1-4, with TRBD1 matching over 7 bases. This CDR3 has 13 residues. From germline, CDR1 is SGHRS and CDR2 YFSETQ. Trimming cost V 0 bases and J 8 bases; bases outside gene matches: 1. CDR3 in amino acids: CASSLGQGEKLFF. CDR3 nucleotides: TGCGCCAGCAGCTTGGGACAGGGAGAAAAACTGTTTTTT. Supplemented by reference TRBV5-1 and TRBJ1-4, the full variable domain reads KAGVTQTPRYLIKTRGQQVTLSCSPISGHRSVSWYQQTPGQGLQFLFEYFSETQRNKGNFPGRFSGRQFSNSRSEMNVSTLELGDSALYLCASSLGQGEKLFFGSGTQLSVL.

The CDR3 DNA reads as TGTGCCAGCACTAGCGGGGGAGCCGGGGAGCTGTTTTTT. It is translated as CASTSGGAGELFF. The chain combines TRBV28 with TRBJ2-2, with 10 bases lining up with TRBD2. CDR3 length: 13 amino acids. Trimming cost V 7 bases and J 6 bases; bases outside gene matches: 2. CDR1 and CDR2 from the germline V gene are MDHEN and SYDVKM.

J is TRBJ2-7 and V is TRBV5-1; TRBD2 matches at 13 bases. There are 15 residues in the CDR3. Germline loops: CDR1 SGHRS, CDR2 YFSETQ. The V segment lost 5 bases and the J segment 3 bases; nucleotides outside the gene matches: 5. CDR3 nucleotides: TGCGCCAGCAGGGGACTAGCGGGACGGAGCTACGAGCAGTACTTC. It is translated as CASRGLAGRSYEQYF.

The chain links TRBV6-5 to TRBJ1-5; no reliable D call. CDR3 length: 13 amino acids. CDR1 MNHEY and CDR2 SVGAGI come from the germline V gene. V lost 6 bases, J lost 3 bases, and 9 bases lay in between. The CDR3 loop reads CASSEGFNQPQHF. For the CDR3, the DNA is TGTGCCAGCAGCGAGGGATTCAATCAGCCCCAGCATTTT.

This sequence joins TRBV18 and TRBJ1-2; TRBD1 is a possible D gene (5 bases). Per the germline V gene, CDR1 is KGHSH and CDR2 is LQKENI. The CDR3 sequence is 16 residues long. V gave up 0 bases and J gave up 5 bases, with 16 bases separating them. CDR3 amino acids: CASSPPDGRTSYGYTF. The CDR3 DNA sequence: TGTGCCAGCTCACCACCGGACGGACGGACATCATATGGCTACACCTTC.

The gene calls are TRBV11-2 and TRBJ2-7; the D gene is possibly TRBD1 (5 bases). Germline V CDR1 and CDR2: SGHAT, FQNNGV. V dropped 6 bases and J dropped 6 bases, with 9 bases sitting between them. The length of the CDR3 is 11 residues. Here the CDR3 DNA reads TGTGCCAGCAGGGCAGGGTTCGAGCAGTACTTC. It translates to CASRAGFEQYF.

The chain carries TRBV3-1 (or the pseudogene TRBV3-2) and TRBJ2-5; the D is unclear. Trimming pared 1 base from V and 4 bases from J, leaving 7 bases between. Germline values: CDR1 LGHDT, CDR2 YNNKEL (reference sequence). This CDR3 has 13 residues. Written as DNA, the CDR3 is TGTGCCAGCAGCCAAGGTCTAGGAGAGACCCAGTACTTC. Amino acid sequence: CASSQGLGETQYF.

The genes are TRBV5-1 and TRBJ1-1, with TRBD1 matching 8 bases. Looked up from germline, CDR1 is SGHRS and CDR2 is YFSETQ. This CDR3 contains 16 residues. V was clipped by 6 bases and J by 1 base; unmatched bases: 11. The CDR3 region has the DNA TGCGCCAGCACAATACAGGGGGTTGGGGCGAACACTGAAGCTTTCTTT. This gives the protein CASTIQGVGANTEAFF.

The J gene is TRBJ1-1, the V gene TRBV5-4; 7 bases are shared with TRBD1. The CDR3 runs 14 residues. Germline CDR1 reads SGHNT; CDR2 reads YYREEE (reference sequence). V lost 5 bases to trimming and J lost 3 bases; unmatched junction nucleotides: 7. The CDR3: CASRLRQGDTEAFF. As DNA, the CDR3 is TGTGCCAGCAGATTAAGACAGGGAGACACTGAAGCTTTCTTT.

Of note for this clone: Other DNA sequences within the sample encode an identical CDR3. This chain connects TRBV28 to TRBJ1-2, with TRBD1 identical over 8 bases. CDR1 and CDR2 (germline): MDHEN, SYDVKM. V lost 11 bases, J lost 5 bases, and 7 bases stayed unmatched. There are 12 residues in the CDR3. The CDR3 DNA reads as TGTGCCGCCGGACAGGGATTGTATGGCTACACCTTC. Amino acid sequence: CAAGQGLYGYTF.